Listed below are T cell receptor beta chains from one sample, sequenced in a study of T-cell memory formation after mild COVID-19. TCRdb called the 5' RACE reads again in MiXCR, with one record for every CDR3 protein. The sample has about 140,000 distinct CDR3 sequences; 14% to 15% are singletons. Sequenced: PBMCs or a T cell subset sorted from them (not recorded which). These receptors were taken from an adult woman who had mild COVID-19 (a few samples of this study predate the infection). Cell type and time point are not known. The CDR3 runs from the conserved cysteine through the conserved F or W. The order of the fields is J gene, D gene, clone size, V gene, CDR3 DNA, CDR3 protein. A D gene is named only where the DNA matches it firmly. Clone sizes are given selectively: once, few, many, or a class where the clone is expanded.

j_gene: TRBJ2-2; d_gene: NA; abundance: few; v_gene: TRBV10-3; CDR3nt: TGTGCCATCAGTGAGTCGGGAGCAGACTCGAACACCGGGGAGCTGTTTTTT; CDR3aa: CAISESGADSNTGELFF
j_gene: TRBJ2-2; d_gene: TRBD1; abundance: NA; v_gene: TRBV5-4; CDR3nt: TGTGCCAGCAGCCGCAACAGACAGGGCGCAAGCCCCGGGGAGCTGTTTTTT; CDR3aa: CASSRNRQGASPGELFF
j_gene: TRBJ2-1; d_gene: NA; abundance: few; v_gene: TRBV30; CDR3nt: TGTGCCTGGAGTGCCACGGCAATAGATGAGCAGTTCTTC; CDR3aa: CAWSATAIDEQFF
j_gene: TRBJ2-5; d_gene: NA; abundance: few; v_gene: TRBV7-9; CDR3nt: TGTGCCAGCAGTTTTGAACAGGGCTCACAAGAGACCCAGTACTTC; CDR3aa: CASSFEQGSQETQYF
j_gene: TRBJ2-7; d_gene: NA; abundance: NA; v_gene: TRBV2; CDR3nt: TGTGCCAGCAGGGAAAGGGTTATGGGCTACGAGCAGTACTTC; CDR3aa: CASRERVMGYEQYF
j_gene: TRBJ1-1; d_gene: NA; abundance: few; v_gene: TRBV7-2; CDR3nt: TGTGCCAGCAGCTCCCCCGGGAGCCCTGAAGCTTTCTTT; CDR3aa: CASSSPGSPEAFF
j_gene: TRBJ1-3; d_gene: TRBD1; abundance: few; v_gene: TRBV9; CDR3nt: TGTGCCAGCAGCACAGGGGAGGCTGGAAACACCATATATTTT; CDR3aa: CASSTGEAGNTIYF
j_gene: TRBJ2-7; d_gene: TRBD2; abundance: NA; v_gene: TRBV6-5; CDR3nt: TGTGCCAGCAGCGCGGGACTAGCGGGAAACTTCTACGAGCAGTACTTC; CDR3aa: CASSAGLAGNFYEQYF
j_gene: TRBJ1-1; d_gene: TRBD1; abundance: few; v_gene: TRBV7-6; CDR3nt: TGTGCCAGCAGCCCTGGACAGGGACGGACTGAAGCTTTCTTT; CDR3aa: CASSPGQGRTEAFF
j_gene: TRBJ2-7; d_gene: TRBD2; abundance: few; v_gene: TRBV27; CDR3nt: TGTGCCAGCAGCCCCCGGGGGGAAAATTACGAGCAGTACTTC; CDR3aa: CASSPRGENYEQYF
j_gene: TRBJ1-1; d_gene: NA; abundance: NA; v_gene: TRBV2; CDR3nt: TGTGCCAGAGATAGGTCTAACGTAGGGCCGGCTGAAGCTTTCTTT; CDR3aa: CARDRSNVGPAEAFF
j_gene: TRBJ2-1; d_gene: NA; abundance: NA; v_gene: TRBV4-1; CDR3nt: TGCGCCAGCAGCCACAGTGACACCCGCGGAGGTGATGAGCAGTTCTTC; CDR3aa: CASSHSDTRGGDEQFF
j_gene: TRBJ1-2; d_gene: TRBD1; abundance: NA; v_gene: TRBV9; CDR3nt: TGTGCCAGCAGCGTAGTCGGGGACAGGGAACACACCTTC; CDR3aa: CASSVVGDREHTF
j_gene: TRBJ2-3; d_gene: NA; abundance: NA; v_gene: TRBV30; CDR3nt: TGTGCCTGGAGTGGGGACTCACCCTTGAGCACAGATACGCAGTATTTT; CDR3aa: CAWSGDSPLSTDTQYF
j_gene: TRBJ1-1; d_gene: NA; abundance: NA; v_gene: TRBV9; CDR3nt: TGTGCCAGCAGCCTAGGGCGATACACTGAAGCTTTCTTT; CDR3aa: CASSLGRYTEAFF
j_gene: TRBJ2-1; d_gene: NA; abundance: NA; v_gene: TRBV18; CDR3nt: TGTGCCAGCTCACTAACTCTGACAGTGATAGCCCCCCGGAGCTCCTACAATGAGCAGTTCTTC; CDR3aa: CASSLTLTVIAPRSSYNEQFF
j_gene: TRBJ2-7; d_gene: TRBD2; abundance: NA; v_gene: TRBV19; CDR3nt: TGTGCCAGTAGTATATTTAGCGGGAGCTCCTACGAGCAGTACTTC; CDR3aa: CASSIFSGSSYEQYF
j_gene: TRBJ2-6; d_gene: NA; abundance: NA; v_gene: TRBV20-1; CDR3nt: TGCAGTGCGGCGGGCTGGAACTCTGGGGCCAACGTCCTGACTTTC; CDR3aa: CSAAGWNSGANVLTF
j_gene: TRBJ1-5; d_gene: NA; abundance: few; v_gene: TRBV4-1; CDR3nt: TGCGCCAGCAGCCACGATGGACATGGCGCATATAGCAATCAGCCCCAGCATTTT; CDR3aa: CASSHDGHGAYSNQPQHF
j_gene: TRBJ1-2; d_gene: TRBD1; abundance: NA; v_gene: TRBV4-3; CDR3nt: TGCGCCAGCAGCCAAGGGCAGACAGGGTACTATGGCTACACCTTC; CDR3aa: CASSQGQTGYYGYTF
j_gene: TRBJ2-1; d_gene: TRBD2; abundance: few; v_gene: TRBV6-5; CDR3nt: TGTGCCAGCAGTTACGGCACTAGCGGGGGGGTCCATGAGCAGTTCTTC; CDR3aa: CASSYGTSGGVHEQFF
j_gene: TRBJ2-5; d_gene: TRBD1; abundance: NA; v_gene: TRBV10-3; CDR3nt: TGTGCCATCAGTGACTCTACGACAGGGTGGCGAGAGACCCAGTACTTC; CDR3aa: CAISDSTTGWRETQYF
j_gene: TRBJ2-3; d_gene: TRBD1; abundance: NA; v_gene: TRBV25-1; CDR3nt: TGTGCCAGCAGTCCCAACCGGGACAGGGGAGGGACAGATACGCAGTATTTT; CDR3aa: CASSPNRDRGGTDTQYF
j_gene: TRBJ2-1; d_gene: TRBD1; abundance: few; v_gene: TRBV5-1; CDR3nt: TGCGCCAGCAGCGTGGGGACAGGCTACAATGAGCAGTTCTTC; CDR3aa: CASSVGTGYNEQFF
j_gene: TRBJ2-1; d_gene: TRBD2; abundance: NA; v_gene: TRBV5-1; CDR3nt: TGCGCCAGCGGGGGTAGCGGGGCGAACTACAATGAGCAGTTCTTC; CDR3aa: CASGGSGANYNEQFF
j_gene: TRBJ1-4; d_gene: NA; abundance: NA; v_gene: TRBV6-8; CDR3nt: TGTGCCAGGCCGAAAAGTTGGGAAAAACTGTTTTTT; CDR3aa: CARPKSWEKLFF
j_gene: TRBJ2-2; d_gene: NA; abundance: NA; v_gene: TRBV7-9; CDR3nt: TGTGCCAGCAGTCATCCCCCGTGGGGCGGTTCGAACACCGGGGAGCTGTTTTTT; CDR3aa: CASSHPPWGGSNTGELFF
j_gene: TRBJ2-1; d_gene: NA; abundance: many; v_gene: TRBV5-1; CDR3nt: TGCGCCAGCAGCTTGGGTGGCAGGGTATCCGATGAGCAGTTCTTC; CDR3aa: CASSLGGRVSDEQFF
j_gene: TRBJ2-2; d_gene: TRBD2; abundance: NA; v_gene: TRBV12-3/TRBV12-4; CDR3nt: TGTGCCAGCAGTTCCCTGGGGAGGGCCGGAGTCGGGGAGCTGTTTTTT; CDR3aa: CASSSLGRAGVGELFF
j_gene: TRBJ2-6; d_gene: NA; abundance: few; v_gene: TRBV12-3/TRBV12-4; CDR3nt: TGTGCCAGCAGTTTGGGGAACGGGGCCAACGTCCTGACTTTC; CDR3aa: CASSLGNGANVLTF
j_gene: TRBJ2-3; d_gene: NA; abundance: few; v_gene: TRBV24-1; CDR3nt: TGTGCCACCAGTAGGGGCAGCAACAGCCTCACAGATACGCAGTATTTT; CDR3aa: CATSRGSNSLTDTQYF
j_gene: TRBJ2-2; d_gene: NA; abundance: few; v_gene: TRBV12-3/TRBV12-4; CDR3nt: TGTGCCAGCAGTGCCCTCCGGGACGGTAACACCGGGGAGCTGTTTTTT; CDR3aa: CASSALRDGNTGELFF
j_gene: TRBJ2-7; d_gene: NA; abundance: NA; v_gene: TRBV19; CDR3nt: TGTGCCAGTAGTATAGTGTGGGACTGGACCTACGAGCAGTACTTC; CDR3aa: CASSIVWDWTYEQYF
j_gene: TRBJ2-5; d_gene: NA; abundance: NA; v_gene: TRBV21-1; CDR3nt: TGTGCCAGCAGCCTGTGGGGGGAGACCCAGTACTTC; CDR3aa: CASSLWGETQYF
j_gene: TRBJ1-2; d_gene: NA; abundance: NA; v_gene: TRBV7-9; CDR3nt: TGTGCCAGCAGCTTAGCCCAGATGGATAACTATGGCTACACCTTC; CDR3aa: CASSLAQMDNYGYTF
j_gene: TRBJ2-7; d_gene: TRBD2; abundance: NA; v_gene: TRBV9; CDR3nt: TGTGCCAGCAGCGTAGACGGGAGGCCACGCCACGAGCAGTACTTC; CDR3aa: CASSVDGRPRHEQYF
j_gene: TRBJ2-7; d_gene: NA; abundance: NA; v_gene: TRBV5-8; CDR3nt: TGTGCCAGCAGCCCTGAGCCGGAGCAGTACTTC; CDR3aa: CASSPEPEQYF
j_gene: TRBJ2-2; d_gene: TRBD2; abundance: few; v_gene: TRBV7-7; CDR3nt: TGTGCCAGCAGCCCAGCCGGGACTAGCATCCGGGCGAACACCGGGGAGCTGTTTTTT; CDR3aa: CASSPAGTSIRANTGELFF
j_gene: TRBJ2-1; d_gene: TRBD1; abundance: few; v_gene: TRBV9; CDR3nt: TGTGCCAGCAGCGTAGTTGACAGGGGATCCTACAATGAGCAGTTCTTC; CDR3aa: CASSVVDRGSYNEQFF
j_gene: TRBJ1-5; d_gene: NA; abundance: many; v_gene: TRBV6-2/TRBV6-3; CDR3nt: TGTGCCAGCAGCTACGACACTCAGCCCCAGCATTTT; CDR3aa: CASSYDTQPQHF
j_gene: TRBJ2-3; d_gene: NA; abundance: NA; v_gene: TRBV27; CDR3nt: TGTGCCAGCAGTTACCCCCCAGATACGCAGTATTTT; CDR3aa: CASSYPPDTQYF
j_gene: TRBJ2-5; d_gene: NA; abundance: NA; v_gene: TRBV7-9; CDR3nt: TGTGCCAGCAGCTTAGCTGGGTTGCAAGAGACCCAGTACTTC; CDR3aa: CASSLAGLQETQYF
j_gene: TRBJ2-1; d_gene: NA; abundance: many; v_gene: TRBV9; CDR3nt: TGTGCCAGCAGCGTAGTTGACCTTTCCTACAATGAGCAGTTCTTC; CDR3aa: CASSVVDLSYNEQFF
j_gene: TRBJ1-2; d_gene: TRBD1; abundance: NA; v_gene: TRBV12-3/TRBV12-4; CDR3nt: TGTGCCAGCAGCAACCGGGACAGGGGGCCGTATGGCTACACCTTC; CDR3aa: CASSNRDRGPYGYTF
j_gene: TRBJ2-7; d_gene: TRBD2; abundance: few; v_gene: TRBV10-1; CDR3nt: TGCGCCATCCCAGGACTAGCGGGGAGCTCCTACGAGCAGTACTTC; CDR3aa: CAIPGLAGSSYEQYF
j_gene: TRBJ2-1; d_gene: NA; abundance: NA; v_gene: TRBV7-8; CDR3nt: TGTGCCAGCAGCTTAACTCTCGGAGGACGAAAGTACAGTGAGCAGTTCTTC; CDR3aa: CASSLTLGGRKYSEQFF